This T cell receptor (beta chain) originates from a study of T-cell memory formation after mild COVID-19. Broader study findings: Researchers found some responding clones in pre-infection memory, a sign that cross-reactive memory joined.

With constant-segment primers, 5'RACE yielded cDNA libraries of TCR alpha and TCR beta that carried sample barcodes and UMIs. TCRdb ran MiXCR on the 5' RACE reads and lists one entry per CDR3 protein. Of under 400,000 distinct CDR3 sequences in the sample, under 25% were seen once. Germline V gene sequence: CDR1 SQVTM, CDR2 ANQGSEA. The CDR3 length is 13 residues. J gave up 9 bases and V 8 bases, and 7 bases lay outside the gene matches. This clonotype was seen more than once but under ten times. Its matching antigen is unknown. The V and J genes are TRBV29-1 and TRBJ2-1; 13 bases map to TRBD2. This clonotype originated in an adult woman who had mild COVID-19 (a few samples of this study predate the infection). Cell type and time point are not known. Sequencing was performed on PBMCs or a T cell subset sorted from them (not recorded which). The CDR3 nucleotides read TGCAGCTCGGGACTAGCGGGAAGAAGTGAGCAGTTCTTC. Translated: CSSGLAGRSEQFF.